The next 5 T cell receptor beta chains were all read from a single sample in a study of T cell responses to AZD1222 COVID-19 vaccine (dated by TCRdb to about 2021). Libraries were built with the immunoSEQ multiplex PCR assay. TCRdb holds this immuneACCESS table with in-frame rearrangements only. Some clones are missing; in checked studies, unresolved V genes explain under half, and the rest has no known cause. This sample is represented by 150,000 to 200,000 clones; 94% of them were singletons. Jointly, the top ten make up approximately 0.64% of the sample. The sample's time point label is to be understood as: baseline before first vaccination. The sample in question was peripheral blood, obtained on day 0 of AZD1222 vaccination. These receptors were taken from an adult in good health.

The chain recombines TRBV2 with TRBJ1-1; a weak D match, TRBD1 (5 bases). V was trimmed by 6 bases and J by 4 bases, leaving 12 bases between them. The CDR3 sequence is 13 residues long. Germline V gene data show CDR1 as SNHLY and CDR2 as FYNNEI. The CDR3 DNA reads TGTGCCAGCAGGGGGGGGATCTCCACTGAAGCTTTCTTT. It encodes CASRGGISTEAFF.

V is TRBV7-9 and J is TRBJ2-6; D possibly corresponds to TRBD2 (5 bases). The CDR3 runs to 18 residues. Germline assignment: CDR1 SEHNR and CDR2 FQNEAQ (reference sequence). The V and J ends lost 1 base and 1 base respectively, with 14 bases between them. This CDR3 reads CASSLGGIYASGANVLTF. The CDR3 DNA follows: TGTGCCAGCAGCTTAGGAGGGATTTATGCGTCTGGGGCCAACGTCCTGACTTTC.

The gene calls are TRBV3-1 (or the pseudogene TRBV3-2) and TRBJ2-7; D not resolved. Trimming pared 2 bases from V and 7 bases from J, leaving 15 bases between. Germline V gives CDR1 LGHDT, CDR2 YNNKEL (reference sequence). The CDR3 extends over 14 amino acids. CDR3 in amino acids: CASSQSPAAREQYF. The DNA for the CDR3 is TGTGCCAGCAGCCAATCTCCGGCAGCTCGAGAGCAGTACTTC.

The chain uses TRBV2 and TRBJ2-5; either TRBD1 or TRBD2 may fit D (5 bases each). Germline CDR1 reads SNHLY; CDR2 reads FYNNEI. CDR3 size: 14 residues. V was pared by 4 bases and J by 2 bases, with 11 bases between. Here the CDR3 DNA reads TGTGCCAGCAGTGCGGGACGGGGACAAGAGACCCAGTACTTC. It yields the protein CASSAGRGQETQYF.

The chain is built from TRBV6-5 and TRBJ1-1; D gene uncertain. The CDR3 is 14 residues long. CDR1 and CDR2 (germline): MNHEY, SVGAGI. The germline V and J ends were trimmed by 2 bases and 4 bases, with 11 bases remaining between them. The CDR3 nucleotides are TGTGCCAGCAGTTACGTTGAGGGTCGCACTGAAGCTTTCTTT. Its protein is CASSYVEGRTEAFF.